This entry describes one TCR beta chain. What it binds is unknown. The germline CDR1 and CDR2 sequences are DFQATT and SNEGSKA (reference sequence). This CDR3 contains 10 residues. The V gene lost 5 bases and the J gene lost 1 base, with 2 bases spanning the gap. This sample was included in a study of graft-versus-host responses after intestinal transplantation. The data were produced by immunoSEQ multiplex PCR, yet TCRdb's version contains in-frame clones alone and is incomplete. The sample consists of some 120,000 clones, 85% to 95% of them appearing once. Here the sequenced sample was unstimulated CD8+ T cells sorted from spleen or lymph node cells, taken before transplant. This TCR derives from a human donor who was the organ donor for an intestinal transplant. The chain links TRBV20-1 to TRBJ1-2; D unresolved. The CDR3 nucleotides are TGCAGTGCTCGTAACTATGGCTACACCTTC. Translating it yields CSARNYGYTF.